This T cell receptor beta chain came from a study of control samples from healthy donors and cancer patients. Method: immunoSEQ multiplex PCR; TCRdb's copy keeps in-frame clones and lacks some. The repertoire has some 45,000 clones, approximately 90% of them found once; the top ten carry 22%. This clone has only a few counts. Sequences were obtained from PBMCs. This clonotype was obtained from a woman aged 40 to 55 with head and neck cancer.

CDR3 DNA: TGTGCCATCAGTGAGGGGGACAGGGGCGGCAATCAGCCCCAGCATTTT. As protein: CAISEGDRGGNQPQHF. This chain connects TRBV10-3 to TRBJ1-5; 10 bases agree with TRBD1. After removal of 2 bases from V and 2 bases from J, the junction contained 3 bases not matched to a gene. The germline CDR1 and CDR2 sequences are ENHRY and SYGVKD. This CDR3 has 16 amino acids.